The clone carrying this T cell receptor beta chain was detected only a few times. Its antigen is currently unknown. Unique molecular identifiers were used in preparing the TCRbeta library. TCRdb called the PCR reads again in MiXCR, with one record for every CDR3 protein. Of 350,000 to 500,000 distinct CDR3 sequences in the sample, roughly two fifths were seen once. This sample stems from a study of T-cell reconstitution after alpha-beta-depleted transplantation in children. Study results and limitations: Newly generated T cells supplied most T-cell counts and diversity one year post-transplant. At around two months after transplant, the alpha-beta T cells were reportedly derived from several hundred expanded clones that came from non-depleted graft cells.

The material sequenced was PBMCs, taken before TCRalphabeta/CD19-depleted stem cell transplant. The clonotype originates from a girl aged 2-10 years with aplastic anemia, due to receive a stem cell transplant.

The CDR3 sequence: CSVDIGSNGYTF. The CDR3 DNA sequence: TGCAGCGTTGATATTGGATCTAATGGCTACACCTTC. The chain has TRBV29-1 and TRBJ1-2, with no clear D. The ends were cut back, 3 bases at V and 6 bases at J, with 11 bases in the middle. Per germline, CDR1 SQVTM and CDR2 ANQGSEA. This CDR3 has 12 residues.